Included here is one T cell receptor beta chain sequence, with context. V dropped 3 bases and J dropped 3 bases, with 15 bases sitting between them. Germline V gene data show CDR1 as SGHRS and CDR2 as YFSETQ. This CDR3 is 15 amino acids long. These data belong to a study of identical twins. TCRdb analysed the 5' RACE reads with MiXCR anew, one entry per CDR3 protein. The sample consists of 700,000 or so distinct CDR3 sequences, around 21% of them appearing once. This sample also appeared in a second study, on T cells expressing NK-cell markers.

Sequencing was performed on PBMCs. This rearrangement joins TRBV5-1 to TRBJ1-2, with TRBD1 as a possible D gene (6 bases). This TCR was recovered from a woman aged 18-29 years in good health. For the CDR3, the DNA is TGCGCCAGCAGCTCCCCCGGGGGCGCGTACTATGGCTACACCTTC. Protein product: CASSSPGGAYYGYTF. Based on the CDR3 plus reference TRBV5-1 and TRBJ1-2, the full variable domain is KAGVTQTPRYLIKTRGQQVTLSCSPISGHRSVSWYQQTPGQGLQFLFEYFSETQRNKGNFPGRFSGRQFSNSRSEMNVSTLELGDSALYLCASSSPGGAYYGYTFGSGTRLTVV.